Each of the 23 T cell receptor beta chains below was sequenced from the same sample in a study of T cell responses to AZD1222 COVID-19 vaccine. Sequenced by immunoSEQ multiplex PCR; TCRdb stores in-frame clones only, minus some. The sample includes about 130,000 clones, around 85% of them seen just once. The sample was peripheral blood, taken on day 0 of AZD1222 vaccination. These receptors came from an adult in good health.

This clone has only one observation. The chain joins TRBV19 to TRBJ1-2; no firm D call. V was pared by 2 bases and J by 5 bases, with 9 bases between. There are 13 residues in the CDR3. Germline CDR1 and CDR2: LNHDA and SQIVND (reference sequence). In DNA, the CDR3 is TGTGCCAGTAGTATACTGACGGGGTATGGCTACACCTTC. Its protein is CASSILTGYGYTF.

The CDR3 DNA sequence: TGCGCCAGCAGCGGACTAGCGGGGGGTCTCTACGAGCAGTACTTC. As protein: CASSGLAGGLYEQYF. This chain links TRBV10-1 with TRBJ2-7, with 14 bases that match TRBD2. The CDR3 has 15 residues. The trim removed 6 bases at V and 3 bases at J, leaving 4 bases unmatched. Germline V CDR1 and CDR2: WNHNN, SYGVQD (reference sequence).

This rearrangement joins TRBV6-2 or TRBV6-3 to TRBJ1-2; perhaps TRBD1 as D (5 bases). Deletions cut 6 bases from V and 4 bases from J, with 12 bases between. This CDR3 contains 13 residues. CDR1 and CDR2 from the germline V gene are MNHEY and SVGEGT. Written as DNA, the CDR3 is TGTGCCAGCAGCCAGGGAACGAGCTATGGCTACACCTTC. Protein: CASSQGTSYGYTF.

The chain carries TRBV30 and TRBJ1-3, with 10 bases aligning to TRBD1. CDR1 and CDR2 (germline): GTSNPN, SVGIG (reference sequence). V dropped 3 bases and J dropped 9; count of bases not matched to a gene: 8. The CDR3 loop spans 14 amino acids. The CDR3 DNA follows: TGTGCCTGGAGGGACAGGGGGATCCGGGGCACCATATATTTT. It codes for CAWRDRGIRGTIYF.

The V gene is TRBV5-1, the J gene TRBJ1-2; D uncertain. With 0 bases removed from V and 8 bases from J, the gap between germline ends came to 11 bases. This CDR3 comprises 13 residues. Germline V CDR1 and CDR2: SGHRS, YFSETQ. CDR3 in DNA: TGCGCCAGCAGCTTGGTACCGGCTGGAGGCTACACCTTC. This encodes CASSLVPAGGYTF.

The rearrangement links TRBV19 to TRBJ2-1; D may be TRBD2 (5 bases). CDR1 is LNHDA and CDR2 is SQIVND in the germline V gene (reference sequence). CDR3 length equals 12 residues. V lost 8 bases to trimming and J lost 4 bases, with 9 bases between them. The CDR3 spells CASEERYNEQFF. The CDR3 nucleotides are TGTGCCAGTGAGGAGCGGTACAATGAGCAGTTCTTC.

The chain links TRBV20-1 to TRBJ2-5; D unclear. This CDR3 spans 15 amino acids. CDR1 DFQATT and CDR2 SNEGSKA come from the germline V gene (reference sequence). Trimming took 3 bases from V and 2 from J, leaving 16 bases between them. CDR3 protein: CSASNFGRPQETQYF. CDR3 DNA sequence: TGCAGTGCTAGTAATTTTGGCAGGCCGCAAGAGACCCAGTACTTC.

The genes are TRBV19 and TRBJ1-1; no firm D call. This CDR3 has 14 residues. Germline values: CDR1 LNHDA, CDR2 SQIVND (reference sequence). Trimming left V 5 bases short and J 3 bases short, with 13 bases between. CDR3 bases: TGTGCCAGTAGTCCCCGCCAGTCTCACACTGAAGCTTTCTTT. This encodes CASSPRQSHTEAFF.

The chain uses TRBV5-1 and TRBJ2-1; D is ambiguous. The germline gives CDR1 SGHRS, CDR2 YFSETQ. The CDR3 contains 16 residues. Trimming took 0 bases from V and 8 from J, leaving 18 bases between them. For the CDR3, the DNA is TGCGCCAGCAGCTTGGCGGTAAGTAGGATCCTCGATGAGCAGTTCTTC. Its translation: CASSLAVSRILDEQFF.

The chain is built from TRBV7-8 and TRBJ1-6; D is unclear. V was shortened by 6 bases and J by 7 bases, with 13 bases between the two germline ends. The CDR3 runs to 14 residues. From germline, CDR1 is SGHVS and CDR2 FQNEAQ. CDR3 amino acids: CASSNYDRNSPLHF. CDR3 DNA: TGTGCCAGCAGTAATTACGACCGGAATTCACCCCTCCACTTT.

This clone was found a few times. The chain has TRBV7-8 and TRBJ2-7, with TRBD2 matching over 12 bases. The CDR3 has 14 residues. Germline V gene sequence: CDR1 SGHVS, CDR2 FQNEAQ. The junction had 4 bases not matched to a gene; V was cut back by 8 bases and J by 2 bases. The CDR3 loop is CASQLAGGTYEQYF. The DNA for the CDR3 is TGTGCCAGCCAACTAGCGGGGGGAACCTACGAGCAGTACTTC.

This chain uses TRBV11-2 with TRBJ2-7; maybe TRBD1 (6 bases). Germline V lookup: CDR1 SGHAT, CDR2 FQNNGV. Trimming pared 6 bases from V and 4 bases from J, leaving 16 bases between. The CDR3 has 14 amino acids. The CDR3 nucleotides read TGTGCCAGCAGTTTACAGGGTGCACGGTACGAGCAGTACTTC. Its translation is CASSLQGARYEQYF.

The V and J genes are TRBV19 and TRBJ2-3, with TRBD2 matching over 12 bases. The junction had 15 bases not matched to a gene; V was cut back by 5 bases and J by 3 bases. CDR3 size: 19 residues. Germline CDR1 and CDR2: LNHDA and SQIVND (reference sequence). For the CDR3, the DNA is TGTGCCAGTAGTGAAACCTTAGCGGCTAGCGGGAGGGCGACAGATACGCAGTATTTT. Amino acid sequence: CASSETLAASGRATDTQYF.

This chain links TRBV25-1 with TRBJ2-7; tentative D call: TRBD1 (6 bases). This CDR3 has 14 amino acids. The germline CDR1 and CDR2 sequences are MGHDK and SYGVNS. Trimming removed 1 base from V and 2 bases from J, with 9 bases in between. The CDR3 here is CASSELDRPYEQYF. DNA for the CDR3: TGTGCCAGCAGTGAATTGGACAGACCCTACGAGCAGTACTTC.

This clone has just a few counts. The V and J genes are TRBV4-1 and TRBJ2-7; no firm D call. There are 13 residues in the CDR3. Germline assignment: CDR1 MGHRA and CDR2 YSYEKL. With 3 bases removed from V and 7 bases from J, the gap between germline ends came to 13 bases. In DNA, the CDR3 is TGCGCCAGCAGCCAGGTATCTATGGGGGAGCAGTACTTC. It specifies CASSQVSMGEQYF.

The V and J genes are TRBV5-1 and TRBJ2-1; 7 bases map to TRBD2. The junction had 10 bases not matched to a gene; V was cut back by 5 bases and J by 2 bases. The germline V gene encodes CDR1 SGHRS and CDR2 YFSETQ. The CDR3 is 16 amino acids. CDR3 in DNA: TGCGCCAGCAGTCCAGTAGCGGGCAAGCCCTACAATGAGCAGTTCTTC. Protein sequence: CASSPVAGKPYNEQFF.

J is TRBJ1-2 and V is TRBV14; no clear D gene. Between the trimmed V and J ends, which lost 1 base and 6 bases, there was a span of 12 bases. Germline lookup yields CDR1 SGHDN and CDR2 FVKESK. The CDR3 has 14 residues. CDR3 sequence (DNA): TGTGCCAGCAGCCAAGGAAAAGGGATTCATGGCTACACCTTC. Amino acid sequence: CASSQGKGIHGYTF.

The chain has TRBV18 and TRBJ1-5; D is unresolved. This CDR3 contains 13 residues. Trimming removed 6 bases at V and 7 bases at J, with 13 bases between. Germline values: CDR1 KGHSH, CDR2 LQKENI. The CDR3 region is CASSGRPEQPQHF. The CDR3 DNA reads as TGTGCCAGCTCCGGACGCCCGGAACAGCCCCAGCATTTT.

The J gene is TRBJ2-3, the V gene TRBV7-9; D gene unclear. The CDR3 spans 15 residues. Trimming cost V 2 bases and J 3 bases, with 12 bases left between them. Germline-derived CDR1 and CDR2 are SEHNR and FQNEAQ (reference sequence). CDR3 in DNA: TGTGCCAGCAGCTTAACGGCCTTGCAAACAGATACGCAGTATTTT. This gives the protein CASSLTALQTDTQYF.

In this sample, this clone turned up once. The rearrangement links TRBV19 to TRBJ1-2, with D perhaps matching TRBD1 (5 bases). Trimming stripped 5 bases from V and 5 bases from J, with 21 bases between. The CDR3 loop spans 16 amino acids. Germline V CDR1 and CDR2: LNHDA, SQIVND (reference sequence). CDR3 in amino acids: CASSQPSGGVRYGYTF. DNA of the CDR3: TGTGCCAGTAGTCAACCGTCGGGGGGTGTAAGGTATGGCTACACCTTC.

This CDR3 reads CASSKGHMNTEAFF. The DNA for the CDR3 is TGTGCCAGCAGCAAAGGACACATGAACACTGAAGCTTTCTTT. This rearrangement joins TRBV14 to TRBJ1-1, with D tentatively TRBD1 (5 bases). V gave up 5 bases and J gave up 0 bases, with 10 bases separating them. The CDR3 runs to 14 residues. CDR1 is SGHDN and CDR2 is FVKESK in the germline V gene.

The CDR3: CATSDSPDPNGYTF. CDR3 DNA: TGTGCCACCAGTGATTCTCCTGACCCCAATGGCTACACCTTC. The chain joins TRBV24-1 to TRBJ1-2, with D hard to call. The V gene's germline CDR1 is KGHDR and CDR2 SFDVKD. The CDR3 is 14 residues long. The V and J ends lost 2 bases and 6 bases respectively, with 12 bases between them.

V and J are TRBV5-6 and TRBJ2-7; tentatively, D is TRBD1 (6 bases). The CDR3 is 13 residues long. V gave up 5 bases and J gave up 0 bases, with 9 bases separating them. Germline CDR1 is SGHDT and CDR2 is YYEEEE. CDR3 coding DNA: TGTGCCAGCAGAGGGACATTCTCCTACGAGCAGTACTTC. This sequence encodes CASRGTFSYEQYF. Combining the CDR3 with reference TRBV5-6 and TRBJ2-7 gives the whole variable domain DAGVTQSPTHLIKTRGQQVTLRCSPKSGHDTVSWYQQALGQGPQFIFQYYEEEERQRGNFPDRFSGHQFPNYSSELNVNALLLGDSALYLCASRGTFSYEQYFGPGTRLTVT.